What follows are 28 T cell receptor beta chains derived from one specimen sequenced in a study of cytomegalovirus exposure and HLA in healthy donors. Some clones are missing from TCRdb's copy, which holds only in-frame ones; the method was immunoSEQ multiplex PCR. This repertoire shows around 130,000 clones, about 83% found once; its top ten account for roughly 1.9%. The sequenced sample consisted of PBMCs. These receptors all come from a woman in her 30s in good health and CMV-seronegative.

The table lists this clone with a count of one. The gene calls are TRBV6-4 and TRBJ2-2; 11 nucleotides line up with TRBD1. CDR1 is MRHNA and CDR2 is SNTAGT in the germline V gene. V lost 4 bases, J lost 7 bases, and 8 bases stayed unmatched. The CDR3 runs 16 residues. The CDR3 DNA follows: TGTGCCAGCAGTGCGAAAGGACAGGGGGCGATCGGGGAGCTGTTTTTT. Encoded protein: CASSAKGQGAIGELFF.

The chain joins TRBV5-1 to TRBJ1-1; weak D call: TRBD1 (6 bases). The CDR3 extends over 15 amino acids. Trimming took 6 bases from V and 5 from J, leaving 20 bases between them. The germline gives CDR1 SGHRS, CDR2 YFSETQ. CDR3 DNA sequence: TGCGCCAGCACCGTCAACGGGGGGCAGGGAACTGAAGCTTTCTTT. It translates to CASTVNGGQGTEAFF.

The chain is built from TRBV11-3 and TRBJ1-1, with D possibly matching TRBD1 (6 bases). Germline V gene sequence: CDR1 SGHNT, CDR2 YENEEA. Trimming removed 1 base from V and 2 bases from J, with 23 bases in between. The CDR3 has 19 residues. The CDR3 here is CASSLVSGFLQGLNTEAFF. The CDR3 DNA sequence: TGTGCCAGCAGCTTAGTCTCGGGTTTTTTGCAGGGGCTAAACACTGAAGCTTTCTTT.

This chain uses TRBV30 with TRBJ2-7, with TRBD1 matching 7 bases. Germline CDR1 GTSNPN, CDR2 SVGIG (reference sequence). The trim removed 0 bases at V and 4 bases at J, leaving 6 bases unmatched. The CDR3 consists of 14 residues. DNA of the CDR3: TGTGCCTGGAGTGTACAGGGGACCAAATACGAGCAGTACTTC. This gives the protein CAWSVQGTKYEQYF.

This sequence joins TRBV5-1 and TRBJ2-1, with D unresolved. Trimming cost V 2 bases and J 0 bases, with 12 bases left between them. Germline CDR1 and CDR2: SGHRS and YFSETQ. This CDR3 is 16 amino acids long. CDR3: CASSFQLSLSYNEQFF. CDR3 DNA: TGCGCCAGCAGCTTCCAGCTTAGCCTCTCCTACAATGAGCAGTTCTTC.

The chain employs TRBV23-1 and TRBJ1-5; D gene ambiguous. TRBV23-1 is an ORF, with its function uncertain. The ends were cut back, 0 bases at V and 5 bases at J, with 26 bases in the middle. CDR3 length: 20 residues. CDR3 nucleotide sequence: TGCGCCAGCAGTCAATCGAGAACCATACTTATACCCCCCACGGATCAGCCCCAGCATTTT. It yields the protein CASSQSRTILIPPTDQPQHF.

This chain connects TRBV2 to TRBJ1-4; no reliable D call. CDR3 length: 16 residues. Trimming took off 3 bases at V and 0 bases at J, with 11 bases between the two ends. Looked up from germline, CDR1 is SNHLY and CDR2 is FYNNEI. For the CDR3, the DNA is TGTGCCAGCAGTGATCGTAGGACTACAACTAATGAAAAACTGTTTTTT. This translates into CASSDRRTTTNEKLFF.

The chain couples TRBV19 to TRBJ1-2; the D gene is possibly TRBD1 (6 bases). CDR3 size: 15 residues. With 5 bases removed from V and 4 bases from J, the gap between germline ends came to 17 bases. Germline V gene data show CDR1 as LNHDA and CDR2 as SQIVND (reference sequence). CDR3 residues: CASSAQQGTGYGYTF. The DNA for the CDR3 is TGTGCCAGTAGTGCTCAACAGGGTACAGGCTATGGCTACACCTTC.

Comment on this clone: The sample contains more than one DNA sequence encoding this CDR3. The chain combines TRBV6-5 with TRBJ1-2; 11 bases fit TRBD1. CDR1 MNHEY and CDR2 SVGAGI come from the germline V gene. There are 16 residues in the CDR3. The junction had 2 bases not matched to a gene; V was cut back by 0 bases and J by 2 bases. CDR3 region: CASSYSRTGGNYGYTF. DNA for the CDR3: TGTGCCAGCAGTTACTCAAGGACAGGGGGCAACTATGGCTACACCTTC.

The chain recombines TRBV4-1 with TRBJ1-2; TRBD1 matches 7 bases. The CDR3 has 16 residues. CDR1 and CDR2 from the germline V gene are MGHRA and YSYEKL. Trimming cost V 4 bases and J 3 bases; bases outside gene matches: 11. In nucleotides, the CDR3 is TGCGCCAGCAGCCGGGAACGACAGGGTGGGGACTATGGCTACACCTTC. Its translation: CASSRERQGGDYGYTF.

The chain links TRBV5-1 to TRBJ1-1; the D is unclear. Germline CDR1 SGHRS, CDR2 YFSETQ. Trimming left V 4 bases short and J 1 base short, with 14 bases between. The CDR3 is 15 residues long. The CDR3 spells CASSRSGLRNTEAFF. The CDR3 coding sequence is TGCGCCAGCAGCCGCAGCGGACTGAGGAACACTGAAGCTTTCTTT.

J is TRBJ2-1 and V is TRBV13; TRBD2 is a possible D gene (6 bases). Germline-derived CDR1 and CDR2 are PRHDT and FYEKMQ (reference sequence). CDR3 length: 15 amino acids. V shed 0 bases and J shed 7 bases, with 13 bases lying between them. The CDR3 sequence: CASSLGPWGENEQFF. The CDR3 nucleotides read TGTGCCAGCAGCTTAGGCCCGTGGGGGGAGAATGAGCAGTTCTTC.

V usage is TRBV6-6 and J usage is TRBJ1-2, with D maybe TRBD1 (5 bases). Trimming cost V 6 bases and J 1 base, with 12 bases left between them. The CDR3 has 14 amino acids. Germline V gives CDR1 MNHNY, CDR2 SVGAGI (reference sequence). DNA for the CDR3: TGTGCCAGCAGCCTTTCCAGGGATAACTATGGCTACACCTTC. As protein: CASSLSRDNYGYTF.

J is TRBJ2-3 and V is TRBV7-2; the match to TRBD2 covers 8 bases. Germline CDR1 reads SGHTA; CDR2 reads FQGNSA. V lost 1 base and J lost 4; bases outside the gene matches: 7. This CDR3 is 16 amino acids long. The CDR3 region is CASSLVWTSRADTQYF. CDR3 in DNA: TGTGCCAGCAGCTTAGTATGGACTAGCCGGGCAGATACGCAGTATTTT.

The rearrangement uses TRBV9 and TRBJ2-1; 10 bases map to TRBD2. With V trimmed by 0 bases and J by 9 bases, 6 bases remained unmatched. CDR3 length equals 15 residues. The V gene's germline CDR1 is SGDLS and CDR2 YYNGEE. The CDR3 region is CASSVESGGAGEQFF. Written as DNA, the CDR3 is TGTGCCAGCAGCGTAGAGAGCGGGGGGGCCGGTGAGCAGTTCTTC.

Concerning this clone: The junction shows a germline mismatch at one end, possibly a read error. The chain links TRBV6-5 to TRBJ1-2; TRBD1 agrees at 9 bases. This CDR3 is 13 amino acids long. The V gene's germline CDR1 is MNHEY and CDR2 SVGAGI. CDR3 bases: TGTACCAGCAGCTCGGACAGGGGATATGGCTACACCTTC. Translated, it gives CTSSSDRGYGYTF.

V usage is TRBV18 and J usage is TRBJ1-2, with 7 bases that match TRBD1. Germline loops: CDR1 KGHSH, CDR2 LQKENI. Trimming took 3 bases from V and 4 from J; bases not matched to a gene: 2. The CDR3 length is 13 residues. DNA of the CDR3: TGTGCCAGCTCACCGGACAGGATCTATGGCTACACCTTC. It translates to CASSPDRIYGYTF.

This clone occurred many times. The chain recombines TRBV4-2 with TRBJ2-2; 12 bases align to TRBD2. This CDR3 region has 18 residues. V shed 0 bases, J shed 7 bases, and the junction held 9 bases outside the gene matches. Per germline, CDR1 LGHNA and CDR2 YNFKEQ. CDR3: CASSQDPLAGGRGGELFF. CDR3 DNA sequence: TGTGCCAGCAGCCAAGATCCGCTAGCGGGGGGGCGAGGCGGGGAGCTGTTTTTT.

The chain has TRBV2 and TRBJ2-3; a possible D gene is TRBD1 (6 bases). The CDR3 sequence is 15 residues long. Germline V gene data show CDR1 as SNHLY and CDR2 as FYNNEI. The V end was cut by 9 bases, the J end by 1 base, with 17 bases between. CDR3 nucleotide sequence: TGTGCCAGTAGAAAGGGGGACCAGGGCACAGATACGCAGTATTTT. Its translation: CASRKGDQGTDTQYF.

This chain connects TRBV30 to TRBJ1-2; TRBD1 agrees at 8 bases. This CDR3 region has 13 residues. V dropped 7 bases and J dropped 6; count of bases not matched to a gene: 10. Germline CDR1 and CDR2: GTSNPN and SVGIG (reference sequence). CDR3 residues: CAFWTGTPDGYTF. The DNA for the CDR3 is TGTGCCTTCTGGACAGGGACCCCGGATGGCTACACCTTC.

The V gene is TRBV6-5, the J gene TRBJ2-1; no clear D gene. Trimming pared 7 bases from V and 5 bases from J, leaving 18 bases between. Per germline, CDR1 MNHEY and CDR2 SVGAGI. The CDR3 sequence is 15 residues long. As DNA, the CDR3 is TGTGCCAGCAACCTTGAAAGAGGCTCTAACAATGAGCAGTTCTTC. Translated: CASNLERGSNNEQFF.

Details on this clone: Within the sample, other DNA sequences also encode this same CDR3. J is TRBJ1-6 and V is TRBV5-1, with D hard to call. Germline CDR1 SGHRS, CDR2 YFSETQ. Trimming left V 0 bases short and J 8 bases short, with 6 bases between. The CDR3 contains 13 residues. In DNA, the CDR3 is TGCGCCAGCAGCTTGGTGGGAGATTCACCCCTCCACTTT. Translation gives CASSLVGDSPLHF.

J is TRBJ2-5 and V is TRBV9, with D possibly being TRBD1 (6 bases). The germline V and J ends were trimmed by 0 bases and 3 bases, with 6 bases remaining between them. The CDR3 loop spans 13 amino acids. Germline V gene data show CDR1 as SGDLS and CDR2 as YYNGEE. CDR3 residues: CASSVGTEETQYF. The DNA for the CDR3 is TGTGCCAGCAGCGTAGGGACAGAAGAGACCCAGTACTTC.

This clone was found a few times. This rearrangement joins TRBV5-4 to TRBJ2-7, with 7 bases fitting TRBD1. Per germline, CDR1 SGHNT and CDR2 YYREEE (reference sequence). V shed 4 bases and J 2 bases; nucleotides not matched to a gene: 3. The CDR3 spans 13 residues. The CDR3 sequence: CASSTGTAYEQYF. CDR3 sequence (DNA): TGTGCCAGCAGCACCGGGACAGCCTACGAGCAGTACTTC.

V usage is TRBV19 and J usage is TRBJ1-5; TRBD1 is a possible D gene (5 bases). The germline V gene has CDR1 LNHDA and CDR2 SQIVND (reference sequence). This CDR3 comprises 15 residues. V lost 7 bases to trimming and J lost 4 bases, with 17 bases between them. The DNA of the CDR3 is TGTGCCAGTACCCCCGGGGGAGGAGTGAATCAGCCCCAGCATTTT. Protein sequence: CASTPGGGVNQPQHF.

The chain uses TRBV30 and TRBJ1-1, with a weak D call TRBD1 (5 bases). CDR3 length: 12 amino acids. Trimming shortened V by 1 base and J by 8 bases, and 11 bases separated the two germline ends. Germline V CDR1 and CDR2: GTSNPN, SVGIG (reference sequence). The CDR3 spells CAWSEGVGEAFF. The CDR3 DNA reads TGTGCCTGGAGTGAAGGGGTGGGCGAAGCTTTCTTT.

The V gene is TRBV5-1, the J gene TRBJ1-2, with D perhaps matching TRBD1 (6 bases). Trimming cost V 0 bases and J 8 bases, with 11 bases left between them. There are 13 residues in the CDR3. Germline assignment: CDR1 SGHRS and CDR2 YFSETQ. The CDR3 here is CASSLGQGKGYTF. As DNA, the CDR3 is TGCGCCAGCAGCTTGGGGCAGGGGAAAGGCTACACCTTC.

This clone was detected once. The rearrangement joins TRBV7-8 to TRBJ1-1; 9 positions match TRBD1. CDR3 length: 13 residues. Germline V gene lookup returns CDR1 SGHVS and CDR2 FQNEAQ. V lost 6 bases, J lost 4 bases, and 3 bases stayed unmatched. CDR3 coding DNA: TGTGCCAGCAGACCGACAGGGGGCACTGAAGCTTTCTTT. It encodes CASRPTGGTEAFF.